The 11 T cell receptor beta chains presented below share a single source sample, sequenced in a study of blood T cells in healthy people across ages. A second roughly 6 to 11 cycle PCR used barcoded and J-beta primers. TCRdb processed the 5' RACE reads anew with MiXCR; each CDR3 protein has one entry. The repertoire includes hundreds of thousands of distinct CDR3 sequences, around half of them detected once, and under 35% sits in the top ten. Sequencing used blood. The receptors were gathered from a woman in her fifties or sixties in good health.

The V gene is TRBV6-5, the J gene TRBJ2-5, with D unclear. The germline V gene encodes CDR1 MNHEY and CDR2 SVGAGI. The germline V and J ends were trimmed by 0 bases and 5 bases, with 10 bases remaining between them. This CDR3 is built from 14 residues. CDR3 region: CASSYSDQEETQYF. The CDR3, as DNA: TGTGCCAGCAGTTACTCCGACCAAGAGGAGACCCAGTACTTC.

The rearrangement links TRBV6-2 or TRBV6-3 to TRBJ2-1, with D unresolved. V was trimmed by 0 bases and J by 5 bases, leaving 11 bases between them. Per germline, CDR1 MNHEY and CDR2 SVGEGT. This CDR3 is built from 15 residues. The CDR3 nucleotides read TGTGCCAGCAGTTACTCGAGGTTGTTGGACAATGAGCAGTTCTTC. Amino acid sequence: CASSYSRLLDNEQFF.

This clonotype was seen once. The gene calls are TRBV20-1 and TRBJ2-3; 7 bases fit TRBD1. The CDR3 length is 18 residues. CDR1 and CDR2 from the germline V gene are DFQATT and SNEGSKA (reference sequence). V lost 3 bases, J lost 1 base, and 16 bases stayed unmatched. The CDR3 region has the DNA TGCAGTGCTAGCTTACGAGGGGGCGAGGGTATTGGCACAGATACGCAGTATTTT. The encoded protein is CSASLRGGEGIGTDTQYF.

This chain links TRBV20-1 with TRBJ2-3; TRBD1 might be the D (6 bases). Germline CDR1 DFQATT, CDR2 SNEGSKA (reference sequence). The CDR3 spans 13 residues. Trimming stripped 0 bases from V and 10 bases from J, with 14 bases between. CDR3 DNA: TGCAGTGCTAGAGATCCCAATTCAGGGGCGCAGTATTTT. As protein: CSARDPNSGAQYF.

This clonotype has only a few counts. The gene calls are TRBV24-1 and TRBJ2-4, with 7 bases fitting TRBD2. V lost 2 bases to trimming and J lost 7 bases; unmatched junction nucleotides: 7. Germline CDR1 KGHDR, CDR2 SFDVKD. The CDR3 covers 15 residues. The DNA for the CDR3 is TGTGCCACCAGTGATTCCCTTGCGGGAGCGAACATTCAGTACTTC. It is translated as CATSDSLAGANIQYF.

This clonotype was observed a single time. The chain joins TRBV3-1 to TRBJ2-2; D is ambiguous. The CDR3 totals 12 residues. Trimming left V 3 bases short and J 6 bases short, with 5 bases between. Looked up from germline, CDR1 is LGHDT and CDR2 is YNNKEL (reference sequence). CDR3 sequence reads: CASSHESGELFF. DNA of the CDR3: TGTGCCAGCAGCCACGAGTCCGGGGAGCTGTTTTTT.

This chain joins TRBV25-1 and TRBJ2-3, with 12 bases identical to TRBD2. This CDR3 spans 17 amino acids. Germline V gene data show CDR1 as MGHDK and CDR2 as SYGVNS. J was trimmed by 2 bases and V by 3 bases; bases with no gene match: 6. CDR3 sequence reads: CASSDWASGRVTDTQYF. The CDR3 bases are TGTGCCAGCAGTGATTGGGCTAGCGGGAGGGTCACAGATACGCAGTATTTT.

CDR3 bases: TGTGCCAGCAGCCCTGGTGATAGCGGGAGGGGCACAGATACGCAGTATTTT. Translating it yields CASSPGDSGRGTDTQYF. The chain is built from TRBV12-3 or TRBV12-4 and TRBJ2-3, with TRBD2 matching 11 bases. V trimming: 6 bases; J trimming: 1 base; junction bases outside the gene matches: 9. This CDR3 contains 17 residues.

In its sample, this clonotype was seen many times. V is TRBV13 and J is TRBJ2-3; perhaps TRBD2 as D (6 bases). The length of the CDR3 is 16 residues. The germline V and J ends were trimmed by 2 bases and 0 bases, with 12 bases remaining between them. Germline V gene data show CDR1 as PRHDT and CDR2 as FYEKMQ (reference sequence). CDR3 coding DNA: TGTGCCAGCAGCTTACCCGGGGGAGCTAGCACAGATACGCAGTATTTT. Encoded protein: CASSLPGGASTDTQYF.

The chain is built from TRBV7-9 and TRBJ2-1; 8 bases agree with TRBD2. The CDR3 is 15 amino acids. CDR1 and CDR2 (germline): SEHNR, FQNEAQ (reference sequence). Germline trimming cut 5 bases from V and 5 bases from J; bases unmatched to any gene: 8. CDR3 in DNA: TGTGCCAGCAGCCCCCGGGTAGCGGGGAACAATGAGCAGTTCTTC. This translates into CASSPRVAGNNEQFF. Variable domain in full (rest from reference TRBV7-9 and TRBJ2-1): DTGVSQNPRHKITKRGQNVTFRCDPISEHNRLYWYRQTLGQGPEFLTYFQNEAQLEKSRLLSDRFSAERPKGSFSTLEIQRTEQGDSAMYLCASSPRVAGNNEQFFGPGTRLTVL.

In its sample, this clonotype was seen a few times. This chain joins TRBV7-2 and TRBJ2-3, with D perhaps being TRBD1 or TRBD2 (5 bases each). Trimming cost V 7 bases and J 3 bases, with 17 bases left between them. Germline CDR1 and CDR2: SGHTA and FQGNSA. This CDR3 is 15 amino acids long. The CDR3 loop reads CASNPSGTSTDTQYF. CDR3 DNA sequence: TGTGCCAGCAATCCATCCGGGACCTCGACAGATACGCAGTATTTT.